Listed here are 21 T cell receptor delta chains from one sample, sequenced in a study of gamma-delta T cells after stem cell transplantation. TCRdb reanalysed the RT-PCR reads with CATT. Of approximately 5,700 delta-chain clones listed, around 1.9% are singletons. The specimen was gamma-delta T cells. These TCRs come from a human donor. It is not recorded whose cells these are; they may come from a transplant donor.

This clone was detected ten times or more. This chain uses TRDV2 with TRDJ1; TRDD3 aligns across 12 bases. V trimming: 0 bases; J trimming: 0 bases; junction bases outside the gene matches: 10. CDR1 is GEAIGNYY and CDR2 is EKD in the germline V gene. The CDR3 loop spans 19 amino acids. Written as DNA, the CDR3 is TGTGCCTGTGACACCCTTCTGGGGGATACGCCCCGGTACACCGATAAACTCATCTTT. Translating gives CACDTLLGDTPRYTDKLIF.

This clone appeared a few times. A far larger clone is off by one base, so a read error is likely. This chain joins TRDV2 and TRDJ1, with 13 positions matching TRDD3. There are 19 residues in the CDR3. In germline, CDR1 is GEAIGNYY, CDR2 EKD. CDR3 DNA: TGTGCCCGTGACACCCTACTGGGGGATACGCCTAAAGGCTCCGATAAACTCATCTTT. Translating it yields CARDTLLGDTPKGSDKLIF.

This clone is deemed medium-sized. Different DNA sequences within this sample yield the same CDR3. The V and J genes are TRDV2 and TRDJ1; weak D call: TRDD3 (6 bases). The CDR3 loop spans 18 amino acids. Trimming shortened V by 0 bases and J by 0 bases, and 19 bases separated the two germline ends. Germline assignment: CDR1 GEAIGNYY and CDR2 EKD. CDR3 DNA: TGTGCCTGTGACACCGTAAGGGGGGGACCTTCGTACACCGATAAACTCATCTTT. Its protein product is CACDTVRGGPSYTDKLIF.

At least ten counts were recorded for this clone. Other DNA sequences in the sample encode the same CDR3. The V gene is TRDV2, the J gene TRDJ3, with 8 bases fitting TRDD3. V lost 0 bases and J lost 0; bases outside the gene matches: 6. This CDR3 contains 19 residues. Germline V gene lookup returns CDR1 GEAIGNYY and CDR2 EKD. The CDR3 loop reads CACDTAGGYSSWDTRQMFF. The DNA for the CDR3 is TGTGCCTGTGACACCGCCGGGGGATATAGCTCCTGGGACACCCGACAGATGTTTTTC.

This chain uses TRDV2 with TRDJ1; 8 bases agree with TRDD3. Germline-derived CDR1 and CDR2 are GEAIGNYY and EKD. Trimming took 0 bases from V and 4 from J; bases not matched to a gene: 9. This CDR3 is 16 amino acids long. Here the CDR3 DNA reads TGTGCCTGTGACACCGTAGCCTGGGGGACCGGCGATAAACTCATCTTT. Translating gives CACDTVAWGTGDKLIF.

With respect to this clone: A far larger clone differs by one base, so this is likely a read error. Other DNA sequences of this sample code for an identical CDR3. This chain uses TRDV2 with TRDJ3; no clear D. The CDR3 sequence is 17 residues long. Trimming shortened V by 1 base and J by 0 bases, and 9 bases separated the two germline ends. Germline CDR1 is GEAIGNYY and CDR2 is EKD. The CDR3: CACDTVLDSWDTRQMFF. The CDR3 DNA reads TGTGCCTGTGACACTGTTCTTGACTCCTGGGACACCCGACAGATGTTTTTC.

This clone was seen a handful of times. This DNA's translation and the protein TCRdb lists, from a much larger clone, do not match at residue 11, likely due to a read error; the protein shown is translated from the DNA. J is TRDJ1 and V is TRDV2; 9 bases align to TRDD3. CDR3 size: 18 residues. The J segment lost 4 bases and the V segment lost 0 bases, leaving 14 bases of the junction unmatched. Germline CDR1 GEAIGNYY, CDR2 EKD. The CDR3 reads CACDTFPTGGHRVDKLIF. CDR3 coding DNA: TGTGCCTGTGACACCTTCCCTACTGGGGGACACAGAGTCGATAAACTCATCTTT.

As regards this clone: The amino acid sequence in TCRdb belongs to a much larger clone and departs from this DNA's translation at residue 10, likely a sequencing read error; the sequence shown is translated from the DNA. This chain joins TRDV2 and TRDJ1, with 11 bases fitting TRDD3. The trim removed 4 bases at V and 3 bases at J, leaving 12 bases unmatched. Per the germline V gene, CDR1 is GEAIGNYY and CDR2 is EKD. CDR3 length equals 17 residues. CDR3 DNA sequence: TGTGCCTGTGATAAACTGGGGGATAACGTCCAATCCGATAAACTCATCTTT. Residues: CACDKLGDNVQSDKLIF.

To note about this clone: This is likely an artifact of a read error, given a far larger clone one base away. Other nucleotide sequences in the sample specify the same CDR3. V is TRDV2 and J is TRDJ1, with 8 bases fitting TRDD3. This CDR3 contains 19 residues. Trimming took 3 bases from V and 2 from J; bases not matched to a gene: 19. Germline V gene sequence: CDR1 GEAIGNYY, CDR2 EKD. The CDR3 bases are TGTGCCTGTGACCTTGTACAACTTACTGGGGGGTACCTAACCGATAAACTCATCTTT. Amino acids: CACDLVQLTGGYLTDKLIF.

By its share, this clone is medium-sized. This sequence joins TRDV2 and TRDJ1; a possible D gene is TRDD3 (6 bases). The CDR3 covers 15 residues. With 0 bases removed from V and 2 bases from J, the gap between germline ends came to 12 bases. The V gene's germline CDR1 is GEAIGNYY and CDR2 EKD. The CDR3, as DNA: TGTGCCTGTGACACCGTCGGGGATTGGACCGATAAACTCATCTTT. This encodes CACDTVGDWTDKLIF.

This clone was observed a few times. This specimen includes other DNA sequences encoding the same CDR3. The CDR3 DNA reads TGTGCCTGTGACGCTGTACTGGGGGATACGCAATCCGATAAACTCATCTTT. Translating gives CACDAVLGDTQSDKLIF. This chain uses TRDV2 with TRDJ1; 13 nucleotides align to TRDD3. The CDR3 is made up of 17 amino acids. J gave up 3 bases and V 3 bases, and 9 bases lay outside the gene matches. The V gene's germline CDR1 is GEAIGNYY and CDR2 EKD.

This clone is labeled medium-sized. The rearrangement uses TRDV2 and TRDJ1; 8 bases are a match to TRDD3. J lost 5 bases, V lost 0 bases, and 10 bases had no gene match. Germline CDR1 reads GEAIGNYY; CDR2 reads EKD. The CDR3 length is 16 residues. DNA of the CDR3: TGTGCCTGTGACACCGTAGTTCCTGGGGGAACTGATAAACTCATCTTT. This gives the protein CACDTVVPGGTDKLIF.

To note about this clone: A far larger clone is one base from this, pointing to a likely read error. This CDR3 is also generated by other DNA sequences in the sample. V and J are TRDV2 and TRDJ1, with 8 bases matching TRDD3. CDR3 size: 19 residues. Per the germline V gene, CDR1 is GEAIGNYY and CDR2 is EKD. CDR3 sequence reads: CACDGVLGSTGGYTDKLIF. The CDR3 DNA is TGTGCCTGTGACGGTGTGCTCGGCTCTACTGGGGGGTACACCGATAAGCTCATCTTT.

This clone was picked up a small number of times. TCRdb shows a much larger clone's protein in place of this DNA's translation, and the two differ at residue 9, likely through a read error; the protein shown is translated from the DNA. The chain has TRDV2 and TRDJ1; TRDD3 might be the D (6 bases). Germline V gene data show CDR1 as GEAIGNYY and CDR2 as EKD. The CDR3 is 15 amino acids. V lost 1 base and J 4 bases, leaving 15 bases between the germline ends. The CDR3 spells CACDTVLGTRDKLIF. The CDR3 DNA is TGTGCCTGTGACACTGTACTGGGAACCCGCGATAAACTCATCTTT.

A remark on this clone: For this DNA, TCRdb reports the protein of a much larger clone, which diverges at residue 4, most likely from a read error; the protein presented here is translated directly from the DNA. This rearrangement joins TRDV2 to TRDJ1; 7 nucleotides line up with TRDD3. The CDR3 runs 17 residues. CDR1 is GEAIGNYY and CDR2 is EKD in the germline V gene. The J segment lost 0 bases and the V segment lost 5 bases, leaving 14 bases of the junction unmatched. The CDR3 region has the DNA TGTGCCTGTGGCGCTGTGGGGGACTTGGGGTACACCGATAAACTCATCTTT. The encoded protein is CACGAVGDLGYTDKLIF.

With respect to this clone: A read error is possible here, since a much larger clone lies one base away. The same CDR3 arises from other DNA sequences in this sample as well. The chain links TRDV2 to TRDJ1, with 10 nucleotides matching TRDD3. The V segment lost 0 bases and the J segment 0 bases; nucleotides outside the gene matches: 12. This CDR3 has 19 residues. The germline CDR1 and CDR2 sequences are GEAIGNYY and EKD. DNA for the CDR3: TGTGCCTGTGACACCCTACTGGGGGATCCCACATTCCACACCGATAAACTCATCTTT. It is translated as CACDTLLGDPTFHTDKLIF.

This clone appeared a few times. TCRdb's listed protein matches a much larger clone and diverges from this DNA's translation at residue 4, likely through a read error; the protein shown comes from the DNA. V gene TRDV2 combines with J gene TRDJ1; D might be TRDD3 (6 bases). Germline CDR1 and CDR2: GEAIGNYY and EKD. The CDR3 length is 15 residues. The CDR3 sequence is CACNTVLGNRDKLIF. CDR3 coding DNA: TGTGCCTGTAACACTGTACTGGGAAACCGCGATAAACTCATCTTT.

In its sample, this clone was seen a few times. TCRdb has a much larger clone's protein, which differs at residue 4 from the translation of this DNA, likely because of a read error; what is shown is the protein translated from the DNA. The chain employs TRDV2 and TRDJ1, with 13 bases identical to TRDD3. CDR1 and CDR2 from the germline V gene are GEAIGNYY and EKD. This CDR3 is 19 amino acids long. CDR3 DNA: TGTGCCTGTGGCACCGTTGGGACTGGGGGATACGCGTCCACCGATAAACTCATCTTT. As protein: CACGTVGTGGYASTDKLIF.

As for this clone: Just one base apart from a much larger clone, this may be a read error. The sample carries other DNA sequences with the same CDR3. This rearrangement joins TRDV2 to TRDJ1; D is undetermined. The CDR3 is 17 residues long. Germline V lookup: CDR1 GEAIGNYY, CDR2 EKD. This CDR3 is CACDTVNPEPYTDKLIF. As DNA, the CDR3 is TGTGCCTGCGACACCGTGAATCCAGAACCGTACACCGATAAACTCATCTTT.

Concerning this clone: With a far larger clone one base away, a read error is the likely cause. Other DNA sequences of this sample code for an identical CDR3. V usage is TRDV2 and J usage is TRDJ3, with D possibly matching TRDD3 (5 bases). The CDR3 loop spans 19 amino acids. V was trimmed by 3 bases and J by 0 bases, leaving 17 bases between them. Germline loops: CDR1 GEAIGNYY, CDR2 EKD. CDR3: CACDGTGGYSSWDTRQMFF. CDR3 DNA: TGTGCCTGTGACGGAACTGGAGGCTATAGCTCCTGGGACACCCGACAGATGTTTTTC.

This clone was seen only a few times. TCRdb records a much larger clone's protein for this DNA, with a difference at residue 12 that likely arises from a read error; the protein given is the translation of the DNA. V usage is TRDV2 and J usage is TRDJ3; 9 bases are a match to TRDD3. Trimming took 2 bases from V and 0 from J; bases not matched to a gene: 13. This CDR3 is built from 21 residues. CDR1 is GEAIGNYY, CDR2 EKD, per germline. Written as DNA, the CDR3 is TGTGCCTGTGACAAGACTACTGGGGGAGCCGCTGGCTCCTGGGACACCCGACAGATGTTTTTC. This encodes CACDKTTGGAAGSWDTRQMFF.